The T cell receptor (beta chain) under discussion was sequenced for a study of human T cells and chemical hapten exposure (TCRdb year 2021). Context from the whole study: For sensitization, 2% DPC in acetone was applied to a 2 cm by 2 cm area of upper inner arm skin. Patients additionally received weekly therapeutic DPC doses to the scalp throughout the roughly 24-week study period. Patch testing on the upper back used Finn chambers containing 0.01% DPC, with scoring done after 6 days according to International Contact Dermatitis Research Group standards. Most of the patients in the cohort were female, and the cohort covered alopecia areata with under or over 50% scalp involvement, alopecia totalis and alopecia universalis. The libraries were sequenced as a pool, and the TCR yield per sample differed mostly because of small variations in library volumes within the pool. In alopecia patients, the study followed how the peripheral blood TCR repertoire changed in vivo over primary and secondary sensitization to diphenylcyclopropenone (DPC), a hapten. Blood samples were taken from patients before sensitization (week 0) and at 2, 6 and about 24 weeks after DPC sensitization. For TCR sequencing, blood came from 25 to 30 alopecia patients at anywhere from one to four time points (pre-sensitization, 2, 6 and 24 weeks). Results and caveats for the whole study, not just this receptor: The number of PT1 expanded TCRs positively correlated with patch test score, significant at thresholds 8, 16 and 32 but not 4. Compared with pre-sensitization or healthy control sets, expanded TCRs formed significantly more large CDR3 similarity clusters, which is consistent with antigen-driven responses. Because all patients had alopecia, a presumed autoimmune disease, the immune response of the patients might differ from that of healthy individuals. No change with DPC sensitization was found in the number of TCRs above 1 in 1000 frequency, and no evidence of global repertoire structure alterations was found. Repeated subsampling changed both the strength of the expansion versus patch-test correlation and the threshold at which that correlation became significant.

The table lists this clonotype with a few counts. Its antigen is unknown. A junction boundary mismatches the germline segment, possibly from a read error. Interpreted using the paper, the time point label stands for: pre-sensitization, week 0. The sample's treatment or condition, from its label and the paper: therapeutic diphenylcyclopropenone sensitization with weekly scalp DPC. At every patch-test visit, the blood draw took place before the patch test was put on. To be eligible, patients had to be aged 18 to 70, diagnosed with alopecia and judged suitable for DPC therapy, while pregnant patients were excluded. Total RNA was extracted from unfractionated whole blood that had been collected in Tempus Blood RNA tubes. Taken from cysteine to tryptophan, the CDR3 has 12 residues. Only CDR3 DNA remains: 36 bases, in frame from the first base. CDR1 and CDR2 are drawn from the germline V gene: MNHEY, SVGEGT.

Libraries were constructed by RACE. Sequencing was carried out with a NextSeq 500. During library preparation, unique molecular identifiers were attached to individual cDNA molecules so that TCRs could be counted in a quantitative, reproducible way. Both TCR alpha and TCR beta chains were sequenced from each blood RNA sample. As for the original processing: Samples had a median of 95,638 TCRs, with a range from about 23,224 to 750,000. The Decombinator software suite was used to annotate V, J and CDR3 in the TCR reads. For the PS versus PT1 abundance plots, all samples were subsampled to the same number of TCRs (28,000). TCRs were defined as expanded if absent before sensitization and observed at least eight times at the 2-week time point. The public reads were reprocessed in TCRdb via fastp at Q25 and MiXCR, keeping in-frame beta chains. For every CDR3 protein sequence, its rows merge into one entry that carries the most common genes and DNA. None of the V and J calls come from the authors' own analysis; TCRdb made them. The sample table lists roughly 88,000 distinct CDR3 sequences, 9.6% of them with a count of one. The top ten hold around 3.9% of the sample.

This TCR came from a middle-aged woman with alopecia areata. Some clones in this sample may be carry-over from other donors' samples. The V and J genes are TRBV6-2 or TRBV6-3 and TRBJ2-3; the D gene cannot be named for sure. The sequenced sample was whole blood, obtained in connection with sensitization to the hapten diphenylcyclopropenone (DPC). In nucleotides, the sequence is TGTGCCAGCAGTTTTTTCCGCGAAACCCTGTCCTGG. Translated, it reads CASSFFRETLSW.